Below are 28 T cell receptor beta chains sequenced from a single sample in a study of cytomegalovirus exposure and HLA in healthy donors. The PCR contained 60 Vbeta and 13 Jbeta primers. Generated by immunoSEQ multiplex PCR, the TCRdb table keeps only in-frame clones and is missing some. Of tens of thousands of clones listed, under 85% are singletons. The specimen was PBMCs. Receptors originate from a woman aged 40 to 55 in good health and CMV-seronegative.

The chain links TRBV5-1 to TRBJ2-4; 7 nucleotides match TRBD2. There are 13 residues in the CDR3. V lost 4 bases and J lost 16; bases outside the gene matches: 14. Germline V gene lookup returns CDR1 SGHRS and CDR2 YFSETQ. This chain's CDR3 is CASSRGEREDRYF. In nucleotides, the CDR3 is TGCGCCAGCAGCCGAGGCGAGCGGGAAGACCGATACTTC.

The gene calls are TRBV6-4 and TRBJ2-5; 7 nucleotides line up with TRBD1. This CDR3 has 15 amino acids. Germline V CDR1 and CDR2: MRHNA, SNTAGT. Trimming cost V 3 bases and J 5 bases; bases outside gene matches: 9. This CDR3 reads CASSENFDRAETQYF. In nucleotides, the CDR3 is TGTGCCAGCAGTGAAAATTTTGACAGGGCCGAGACCCAGTACTTC.

The rearrangement uses TRBV10-3 and TRBJ1-5, with D perhaps TRBD1 (6 bases). CDR1 is ENHRY and CDR2 is SYGVKD in the germline V gene. The CDR3 consists of 16 residues. The ends were cut back, 0 bases at V and 4 bases at J, with 13 bases in the middle. Written as DNA, the CDR3 is TGTGCCATCAGTGAGTCGTTCAAGGACAGTAATCAGCCCCAGCATTTT. Translated, it gives CAISESFKDSNQPQHF.

The rearrangement uses TRBV11-2 and TRBJ1-2, with no clear D. Looked up from germline, CDR1 is SGHAT and CDR2 is FQNNGV. V was clipped by 0 bases and J by 5 bases, with 16 bases between them. The CDR3 sequence is 16 residues long. The CDR3 DNA is TGTGCCAGCAGCTTAGAGAGGGCAGCGCAAGTGTATGGCTACACCTTC. It codes for CASSLERAAQVYGYTF.

This clone was counted a single time. The chain employs TRBV27 and TRBJ2-7; weak D call: TRBD2 (6 bases). V was clipped by 3 bases and J by 4 bases, with 10 bases between them. This CDR3 contains 13 residues. CDR1 is MNHEY and CDR2 is SMNVEV in the germline V gene (reference sequence). CDR3 nucleotide sequence: TGTGCCAGCAGTTTTCGGGAGACATACGAGCAGTACTTC. It codes for CASSFRETYEQYF.

Only one count was recorded for this clone. This chain links TRBV6-5 with TRBJ2-5, with 9 bases identical to TRBD2. V was clipped by 6 bases and J by 4 bases; unmatched bases: 9. The germline V gene encodes CDR1 MNHEY and CDR2 SVGAGI. The CDR3 is 15 residues long. The CDR3 DNA follows: TGTGCCAGCAGCCGTAGCGGGAGTTTTATAGAGACCCAGTACTTC. This gives the protein CASSRSGSFIETQYF.

The rearrangement links TRBV6-6 to TRBJ1-4, with D unclear. Trimming shortened V by 2 bases and J by 3 bases, and 7 bases separated the two germline ends. Looked up from germline, CDR1 is MNHNY and CDR2 is SVGAGI (reference sequence). This CDR3 spans 14 amino acids. CDR3 loop: CASSYGQPNEKLFF. The DNA of the CDR3 is TGTGCCAGCAGTTACGGGCAGCCTAATGAAAAACTGTTTTTT.

The genes are TRBV9 and TRBJ2-1, with 7 bases that match TRBD1. CDR3 size: 13 residues. Looked up from germline, CDR1 is SGDLS and CDR2 is YYNGEE. With 0 bases clipped from V and 10 bases from J, the junction kept 4 bases outside the gene matches. For the CDR3, the DNA is TGTGCCAGCAGCGTAGAGGGACAGCTCGAGCAGTTCTTC. Translated, it gives CASSVEGQLEQFF.

This chain connects TRBV5-1 to TRBJ2-5; 10 bases align to TRBD1. The J call is in doubt because the DNA end fits TRBJ2-7 better. The CDR3 length is 14 residues. Germline V lookup: CDR1 SGHRS, CDR2 YFSETQ. CDR3 nucleotides: TGCGCCAGCAGCTTGGAGGGACAGGGGTACGAGCAGTACTTC. It yields the protein CASSLEGQGYEQYF.

The rearrangement uses TRBV6-4 and TRBJ2-1; 7 positions agree with TRBD1. Germline V gives CDR1 MRHNA, CDR2 SNTAGT. The CDR3 is 15 residues long. Unmatched junction bases numbered 6, after V lost 0 bases and J lost 7 bases. The CDR3 bases are TGTGCCAGCAGTGACTCCTCAGGGGGTGGAAATGAGCAGTTCTTC. It yields the protein CASSDSSGGGNEQFF.

This chain connects TRBV28 to TRBJ1-5; a weak D match, TRBD1 (6 bases). CDR1 is MDHEN, CDR2 SYDVKM, per germline. The CDR3 has 13 amino acids. V was cut by 7 bases and J by 7 bases, with 14 bases left in between. CDR3 in amino acids: CASNVGGSQPQHF. As DNA, the CDR3 is TGTGCCAGCAATGTAGGGGGAAGCCAGCCCCAGCATTTT.

The chain employs TRBV5-4 and TRBJ2-3; D is perhaps TRBD1 (6 bases). This CDR3 is 14 amino acids long. Germline CDR1 is SGHNT and CDR2 is YYREEE (reference sequence). V lost 3 bases to trimming and J lost 7 bases, with 15 bases between them. CDR3 in DNA: TGTGCCAGCAGCTCCGGGACCACAGGGTATACGCAGTATTTT. This gives the protein CASSSGTTGYTQYF.

V usage is TRBV18 and J usage is TRBJ2-3; 7 bases align to TRBD2. This CDR3 has 14 residues. Germline V CDR1 and CDR2: KGHSH, LQKENI. After removal of 2 bases from V and 4 bases from J, the junction contained 3 bases not matched to a gene. The CDR3 region is CASSPTGLADTQYF. As DNA, the CDR3 is TGTGCCAGCTCACCAACAGGACTAGCAGATACGCAGTATTTT.

The chain recombines TRBV28 with TRBJ2-5; 7 bases fit TRBD2. The CDR3 has 14 residues. Germline loops: CDR1 MDHEN, CDR2 SYDVKM. J was trimmed by 5 bases and V by 6 bases; bases with no gene match: 9. CDR3 coding DNA: TGTGCCAGCAGGGAGGGAGGGTTAGGGGAGACCCAGTACTTC. Translation gives CASREGGLGETQYF.

The chain recombines TRBV7-9 with TRBJ1-5; maybe TRBD1 (5 bases). CDR3 size: 12 residues. Per the germline V gene, CDR1 is SEHNR and CDR2 is FQNEAQ (reference sequence). Trimming cost V 5 bases and J 10 bases, with 12 bases left between them. The CDR3 DNA reads as TGTGCCAGCAGCGCGGGGCACGGACCCCAGCATTTT. Translation gives CASSAGHGPQHF.

This chain connects TRBV30 to TRBJ2-1, with TRBD2 as a possible D gene (5 bases). There are 16 residues in the CDR3. V lost 3 bases and J 4 bases, leaving 19 bases between the germline ends. Germline V gene data show CDR1 as GTSNPN and CDR2 as SVGIG (reference sequence). CDR3 in amino acids: CAWSRGRVLMYNEQFF. The DNA for the CDR3 is TGTGCCTGGAGCAGAGGGAGAGTCCTTATGTACAATGAGCAGTTCTTC.

The rearrangement uses TRBV27 and TRBJ1-6, with a tentative D call TRBD1 (6 bases). V was cut by 2 bases and J by 13 bases, with 18 bases left in between. Germline CDR1 MNHEY, CDR2 SMNVEV (reference sequence). This CDR3 is 15 amino acids long. The CDR3 sequence is CASSLQGRGSIPLHF. The CDR3 DNA reads TGTGCCAGCAGTTTACAGGGGAGGGGGTCAATCCCCCTCCACTTT.

The V and J genes are TRBV9 and TRBJ2-2; 7 positions agree with TRBD2. Trimming cost V 8 bases and J 4 bases; bases outside gene matches: 11. CDR1 is SGDLS, CDR2 YYNGEE, per germline. The CDR3 is made up of 15 amino acids. In nucleotides, the CDR3 is TGTGCCAGTAGACTAGCCCGGAGCGGCACCGGGGAGCTGTTTTTT. This codes for CASRLARSGTGELFF.

V gene TRBV5-1 combines with J gene TRBJ2-1, with 12 positions matching TRBD2. The V segment lost 2 bases and the J segment 7 bases; nucleotides outside the gene matches: 13. CDR3 size: 18 residues. Germline-derived CDR1 and CDR2 are SGHRS and YFSETQ. The CDR3 loop reads CASSFPRRLAGVSNEQFF. The DNA of the CDR3 is TGCGCCAGCAGCTTTCCCCGCCGACTAGCGGGAGTCTCGAATGAGCAGTTCTTC. Complete variable domain (other parts from reference TRBV5-1 and TRBJ2-1): KAGVTQTPRYLIKTRGQQVTLSCSPISGHRSVSWYQQTPGQGLQFLFEYFSETQRNKGNFPGRFSGRQFSNSRSEMNVSTLELGDSALYLCASSFPRRLAGVSNEQFFGPGTRLTVL.

The CDR3 reads CASTLDRSSYNEQFF. The DNA for the CDR3 is TGTGCCAGTACCCTAGACAGGAGCTCCTACAATGAGCAGTTCTTC. The chain has TRBV19 and TRBJ2-1; D is perhaps TRBD1 (6 bases). CDR3 size: 15 residues. Germline V gene lookup returns CDR1 LNHDA and CDR2 SQIVND (reference sequence). V was pared by 7 bases and J by 0 bases, with 13 bases between.

This clone was seen a few times. This chain joins TRBV4-2 and TRBJ1-1; 10 bases map to TRBD1. J was trimmed by 1 base and V by 2 bases; bases with no gene match: 4. The germline gives CDR1 LGHNA, CDR2 YNFKEQ. The CDR3 runs 16 residues. The CDR3 nucleotides read TGTGCCAGCAGCCAACCCGGACAGGGGGGGAACACTGAAGCTTTCTTT. It is translated as CASSQPGQGGNTEAFF.

This clone came up once. The chain uses TRBV28 and TRBJ2-1; TRBD2 matches 12 bases. Germline assignment: CDR1 MDHEN and CDR2 SYDVKM. V shed 5 bases, J shed 9 bases, and the junction held 14 bases outside the gene matches. The CDR3 runs 17 residues. Here the CDR3 DNA reads TGTGCCAGCAGTAAATTGAGACTAGCGGGAGCCCCGGGTGAGCAGTTCTTC. Protein: CASSKLRLAGAPGEQFF.

This chain uses TRBV28 with TRBJ2-7, with a weak D call TRBD1 (5 bases). Germline assignment: CDR1 MDHEN and CDR2 SYDVKM. The CDR3 spans 11 residues. Between the trimmed V and J ends, which lost 10 bases and 3 bases, there was a span of 10 bases. CDR3 protein: CAILTDYEQYF. DNA of the CDR3: TGTGCCATTTTGACAGACTACGAGCAGTACTTC.

V is TRBV6-6 and J is TRBJ2-1, with 9 bases matching TRBD1. Germline-derived CDR1 and CDR2 are MNHNY and SVGAGI (reference sequence). Unmatched junction bases numbered 0, after V lost 1 base and J lost 5 bases. This CDR3 contains 14 residues. CDR3 sequence: CASSYWTGDNEQFF. In nucleotides, the CDR3 is TGTGCCAGCAGTTACTGGACAGGGGACAATGAGCAGTTCTTC.

The rearrangement joins TRBV5-6 to TRBJ2-7; no reliable D call. The CDR3 is 16 residues long. In germline, CDR1 is SGHDT, CDR2 YYEEEE. V was trimmed by 4 bases and J by 0 bases, leaving 17 bases between them. Here the CDR3 reads CASSPYLGQYSYEQYF. The CDR3 nucleotides are TGTGCCAGCAGCCCCTATCTAGGCCAGTACTCCTACGAGCAGTACTTC.

The rearrangement links TRBV28 to TRBJ2-3, with TRBD1 as a possible D gene (6 bases). V was cut by 10 bases and J by 0 bases, with 20 bases left in between. Looked up from germline, CDR1 is MDHEN and CDR2 is SYDVKM. This CDR3 spans 16 amino acids. The CDR3 is CATHPRGRGSTDTQYF. Written as DNA, the CDR3 is TGTGCCACCCATCCCCGGGGAAGGGGGAGCACAGATACGCAGTATTTT. The full variable domain, completed using reference TRBV28 and TRBJ2-3, is DVKVTQSSRYLVKRTGEKVFLECVQDMDHENMFWYRQDPGLGLRLIYFSYDVKMKEKGDIPEGYSVSREKKERFSLILESASTNQTSMYLCATHPRGRGSTDTQYFGPGTRLTVL.

This chain links TRBV5-6 with TRBJ1-3, with TRBD1 matching 9 bases. CDR1 is SGHDT and CDR2 is YYEEEE in the germline V gene. V trimming: 0 bases; J trimming: 3 bases; junction bases outside the gene matches: 10. The CDR3 has 18 residues. CDR3 protein: CASSLAGQGTHFGNTIYF. CDR3 coding DNA: TGTGCCAGCAGCTTGGCGGGACAGGGAACTCACTTTGGAAACACCATATATTTT.

The chain carries TRBV10-3 and TRBJ2-6, with 7 positions matching TRBD1. The V gene end was trimmed by 5 bases and the J gene end by 0 bases; junction bases not matched to a gene: 1. This CDR3 spans 15 amino acids. The germline V gene encodes CDR1 ENHRY and CDR2 SYGVKD. The CDR3 region has the DNA TGTGCCATCAGTACAGGGGCCTCTGGGGCCAACGTCCTGACTTTC. Residues: CAISTGASGANVLTF.